This TCR beta chain was recorded in a study of blood T cells in healthy people across ages. This clonotype has a count of ten or more. The antigen remains unidentified. General study points: Versus aged donors, long-lived donors had higher diversity and more naive CD4+ cells.

CDR3 length equals 14 residues. Trimming left V 3 bases short and J 2 bases short, with 11 bases between. Germline CDR1 reads MNHNS; CDR2 reads SASEGT. Then a second PCR, running about 6 to 12 cycles, was carried out with a sample-barcoded 5' primer and a J-beta primer mix. MiXCR, applied by TCRdb to the 5' RACE reads, yields one record per CDR3 protein. Of around 650,000 distinct CDR3 sequences in the sample, 32% were seen once. Sequences were obtained from blood. The receptor comes from a woman of 80 years or more in good health. The V call is TRBV6-1, the J call TRBJ2-7, with D unresolved. The DNA for the CDR3 is TGTGCCAGCAGTGACTACGGGTCCCCCTACGAGCAGTACTTC. Protein: CASSDYGSPYEQYF.